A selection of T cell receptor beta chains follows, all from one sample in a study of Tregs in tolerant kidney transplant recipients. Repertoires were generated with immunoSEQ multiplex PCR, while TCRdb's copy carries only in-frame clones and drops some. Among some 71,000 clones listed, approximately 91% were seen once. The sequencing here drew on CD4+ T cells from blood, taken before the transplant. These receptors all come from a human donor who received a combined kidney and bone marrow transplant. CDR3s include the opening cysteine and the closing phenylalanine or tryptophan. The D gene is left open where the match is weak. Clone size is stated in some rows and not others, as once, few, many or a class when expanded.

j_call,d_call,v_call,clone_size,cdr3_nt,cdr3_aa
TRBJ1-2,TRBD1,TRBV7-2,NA,TGTGCCAGCAGCTCAACAGGGGGAGTAAATGGCTACACCTTC,CASSSTGGVNGYTF
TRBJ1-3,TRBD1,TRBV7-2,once,TGTGCCAGCAGCCTTGGACAGGGGGCATTCTCTGGAAACACCATATATTTT,CASSLGQGAFSGNTIYF
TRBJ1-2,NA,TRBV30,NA,TGTGCCTGGAGTCCCTCATTACGGACAGCAAACTATGGCTACACCTTC,CAWSPSLRTANYGYTF
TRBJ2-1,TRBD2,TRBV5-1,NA,TGCGCCAGCAGCTTCGACCAACTAGCGGGAGTAGGGGTCAATGAGCAGTTCTTC,CASSFDQLAGVGVNEQFF
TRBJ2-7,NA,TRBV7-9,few,TGTGCCAGCAGCTTAGTCCTTTCGGCAGGATACTCCTACGAGCAGTACTTC,CASSLVLSAGYSYEQYF
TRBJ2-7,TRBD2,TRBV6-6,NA,TGTGCCAGCAGTACGGGACTACGGTCCTACGAGCAGTACTTC,CASSTGLRSYEQYF
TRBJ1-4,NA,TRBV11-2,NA,TGTGCCAGCAGCTTAGATCGGGGGAGAGGTGAAAAACTGTTTTTT,CASSLDRGRGEKLFF
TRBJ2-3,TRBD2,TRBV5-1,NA,TGCGCCAGCAGCTTCCGGACTAGCCTAGGGACAGATACGCAGTATTTT,CASSFRTSLGTDTQYF
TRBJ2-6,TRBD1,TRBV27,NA,TGTGCCAGCAGTACCGGACAGGCTTTCTCTGGGGCCAACGTCCTGACTTTC,CASSTGQAFSGANVLTF
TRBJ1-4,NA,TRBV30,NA,TGTGCCTGGAGTCCGGGGAGGGGTTCATTTGAAAAACTGTTTTTT,CAWSPGRGSFEKLFF
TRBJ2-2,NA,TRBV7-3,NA,TGTGCCAGCAGCCCGACAGTCATCGCGAACACCGGGGAGCTGTTTTTT,CASSPTVIANTGELFF
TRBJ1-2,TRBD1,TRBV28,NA,TGTGCCAGCAGCTTACCGGGACAGCCTTATGGCTACACCTTC,CASSLPGQPYGYTF
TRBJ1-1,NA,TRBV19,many,TGTGCCAGCCGGAAAACTTCGGCAGGGAACACTGAAGCTTTCTTT,CASRKTSAGNTEAFF
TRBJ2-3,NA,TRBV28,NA,TGTGCCAGCAGGCGACAGGGCACAGATACGCAGTATTTT,CASRRQGTDTQYF
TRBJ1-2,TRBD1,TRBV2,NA,TGTGCCAGCAGTCGCTCGGGGGGACAGGGCCTCTATGGCTACACCTTC,CASSRSGGQGLYGYTF
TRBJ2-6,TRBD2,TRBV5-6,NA,TGTGCCAGCAGCTTTGCGGGAGCTGGGGCCAACGTCCTGACTTTC,CASSFAGAGANVLTF
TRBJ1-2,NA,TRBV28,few,TGTGCCAGCCAACAGGCCCGTAACTATGGCTACACCTTC,CASQQARNYGYTF
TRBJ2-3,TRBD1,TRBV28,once,TGTGCCAGCAGTTTGACAGGGTCAGGCTTCCCAGATACGCAGTATTTT,CASSLTGSGFPDTQYF
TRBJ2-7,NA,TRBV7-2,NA,TGTGCCAGCAGCTCTGGACTGGGCTTTTACGAGCAGTACTTC,CASSSGLGFYEQYF
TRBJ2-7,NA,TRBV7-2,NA,TGTGCCAGCAGCTTAGATCCGGGGCTCGGGGGCGAGCAGTACTTC,CASSLDPGLGGEQYF
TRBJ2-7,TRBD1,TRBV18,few,TGTGCCAGCTCACTAGGACAGGGGATGCGGGAGCAGTACTTC,CASSLGQGMREQYF
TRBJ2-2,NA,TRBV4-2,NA,TGTGCCAGCAGCCAAGCCGGTGGACACAAGACCGGGGAGCTGTTTTTT,CASSQAGGHKTGELFF
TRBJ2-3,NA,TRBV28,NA,TGTGCCTTGGCCGCAGGGGCTAGCACAGATACGCAGTATTTT,CALAAGASTDTQYF
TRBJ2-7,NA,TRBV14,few,TGTGCCAGCAGCCAAGGGTTGGAGTACGAGCAGTACTTC,CASSQGLEYEQYF
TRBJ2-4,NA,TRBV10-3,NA,TGTGCCATCAGTGAGGGGGCGGGACGGGGAATAGCCAAAAACATTCAGTACTTC,CAISEGAGRGIAKNIQYF
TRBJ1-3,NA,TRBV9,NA,TGTGCCAGCAGCGTCGGGACACAATTTGGAAACACCATATATTTT,CASSVGTQFGNTIYF